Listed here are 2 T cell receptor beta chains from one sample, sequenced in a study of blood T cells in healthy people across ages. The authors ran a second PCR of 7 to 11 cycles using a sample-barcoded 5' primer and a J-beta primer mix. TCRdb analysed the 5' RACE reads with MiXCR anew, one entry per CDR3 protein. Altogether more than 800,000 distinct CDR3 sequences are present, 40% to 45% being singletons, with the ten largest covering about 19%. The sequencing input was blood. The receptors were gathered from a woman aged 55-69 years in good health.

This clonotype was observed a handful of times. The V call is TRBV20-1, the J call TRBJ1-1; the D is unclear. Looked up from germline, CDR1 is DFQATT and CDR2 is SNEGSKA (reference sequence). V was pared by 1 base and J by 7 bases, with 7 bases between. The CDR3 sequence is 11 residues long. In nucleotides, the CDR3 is TGCAGTGCTAGAGTCGCCCATGAAGCTTTCTTT. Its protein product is CSARVAHEAFF.

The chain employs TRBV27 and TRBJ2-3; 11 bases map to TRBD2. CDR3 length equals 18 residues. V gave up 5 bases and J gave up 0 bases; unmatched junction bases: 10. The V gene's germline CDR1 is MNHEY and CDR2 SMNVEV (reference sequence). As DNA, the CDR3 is TGTGCCAGCAGTCCCTGGACTAGCGGGTCAACTAGCACAGATACGCAGTATTTT. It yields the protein CASSPWTSGSTSTDTQYF.